Listed here are 24 T cell receptor beta chains from one sample, sequenced in a study of blood T cell repertoires in COVID-19 (dated by TCRdb to the early 2020s). The library was generated by the immunoSEQ multiplex PCR assay. The table was pulled from immuneACCESS by TCRdb, which kept in-frame rearrangements only. Such tables lose some clones; where checked, under half of the loss comes from unresolved V genes, and the rest has no known cause. For this sample there are about 290,000 clones; around 90% appear just once. In total, the top ten clones hold less than 2% of the sample. The sequencing input was PBMCs or T cells enriched from blood (not recorded which). These receptors all stem from a woman aged 40-49 years who had recovered from COVID-19.

The chain is built from TRBV19 and TRBJ1-2; a weak D match, TRBD1 (5 bases). V gave up 6 bases and J gave up 3 bases, with 8 bases separating them. The CDR3 runs 12 residues. Per germline, CDR1 LNHDA and CDR2 SQIVND (reference sequence). The CDR3 DNA follows: TGTGCCAGTAGCGAACAGGACTATGGCTACACCTTC. As protein: CASSEQDYGYTF.

CDR3 nucleotide sequence: TGTGCCTGGTCGATATCTGGGAGGGGGACCACTGGAAACACCATATATTTT. It specifies CAWSISGRGTTGNTIYF. This chain connects TRBV30 to TRBJ1-3, with D possibly being TRBD1 (6 bases). Trimming removed 5 bases at V and 2 bases at J, with 22 bases between. Germline V CDR1 and CDR2: GTSNPN, SVGIG (reference sequence). The length of the CDR3 is 17 residues.

This CDR3 reads CASSLNRVDEKLFF. The CDR3, as DNA: TGTGCCAGCAGCTTGAACAGGGTAGATGAAAAACTGTTTTTT. The chain couples TRBV7-8 to TRBJ1-4; D possibly corresponds to TRBD1 (6 bases). Germline CDR1 reads SGHVS; CDR2 reads FQNEAQ. Trimming pared 3 bases from V and 6 bases from J, leaving 11 bases between. The CDR3 totals 14 residues.

The CDR3 bases are TGCGCCAGCAGCTTGTGGTCAGATCCTAGGAATGAGCAGTTCTTC. This gives the protein CASSLWSDPRNEQFF. The V gene is TRBV5-1, the J gene TRBJ2-1; no clear D. The CDR3 spans 15 residues. V lost 1 base, J lost 7 bases, and 15 bases lay in between. CDR1 SGHRS and CDR2 YFSETQ come from the germline V gene.

The chain recombines TRBV2 with TRBJ1-2, with D tentatively TRBD1 (6 bases). Germline CDR1 is SNHLY and CDR2 is FYNNEI. Trimming pared 4 bases from V and 5 bases from J, leaving 17 bases between. CDR3 length equals 15 residues. The CDR3 sequence: CASSVTGGALYGYTF. As DNA, the CDR3 is TGTGCCAGCAGTGTTACGGGGGGGGCGCTTTATGGCTACACCTTC. The variable domain in full, completed from reference TRBV2 and TRBJ1-2, reads EPEVTQTPSHQVTQMGQEVILRCVPISNHLYFYWYRQILGQKVEFLVSFYNNEISEKSEIFDDQFSVERPDGSNFTLKIRSTKLEDSAMYFCASSVTGGALYGYTFGSGTRLTVV.

This chain links TRBV6-5 with TRBJ2-1, with 8 bases that match TRBD1. V trimming: 2 bases; J trimming: 8 bases; junction bases outside the gene matches: 11. This CDR3 has 16 amino acids. CDR1 and CDR2 (germline): MNHEY, SVGAGI. The CDR3 nucleotides read TGTGCCAGCAGTTACACGACAGGGGCCCGTATGGATGAGCAGTTCTTC. This gives the protein CASSYTTGARMDEQFF.

V is TRBV18 and J is TRBJ1-2; maybe TRBD1 (6 bases). Germline CDR1 is KGHSH and CDR2 is LQKENI. V lost 1 base, J lost 8 bases, and 23 bases lay in between. The CDR3 has 17 amino acids. This chain's CDR3 is CASSPQARQDLAGGYTF. CDR3 nucleotides: TGTGCCAGCTCACCACAAGCACGACAGGACCTAGCAGGAGGCTACACCTTC. Looking up the rest from reference TRBV18 and TRBJ1-2 gives the full variable domain: NAGVMQNPRHLVRRRGQEARLRCSPMKGHSHVYWYRQLPEEGLKFMVYLQKENIIDESGMPKERFSAEFPKEGPSILRIQQVVRGDSAAYFCASSPQARQDLAGGYTFGSGTRLTVV.

The chain has TRBV6-2 or TRBV6-3 and TRBJ1-6; TRBD1 is a possible D gene (5 bases). Germline CDR1 MNHEY, CDR2 SVGEGT. Trimming cost V 2 bases and J 10 bases, with 12 bases left between them. The CDR3 covers 14 residues. The CDR3 DNA reads TGTGCCAGCAGTTACCCCGCAGGGAAATCACCCCTCCACTTT. Translating gives CASSYPAGKSPLHF.

V is TRBV30 and J is TRBJ1-1; D gene uncertain. The CDR3 consists of 13 residues. The V end lost 1 base, the J end lost 0 bases, and 6 bases lay between the germline ends. From germline, CDR1 is GTSNPN and CDR2 SVGIG (reference sequence). This CDR3 reads CAWSEAMNTEAFF. Written as DNA, the CDR3 is TGTGCCTGGAGTGAAGCGATGAACACTGAAGCTTTCTTT.

The chain has TRBV9 and TRBJ2-3; 14 bases fit TRBD2. J gave up 6 bases and V 5 bases, and 8 bases lay outside the gene matches. The CDR3 totals 16 residues. CDR1 and CDR2 (germline): SGDLS, YYNGEE. The CDR3 sequence is CASRAGTSGRRDTQYF. DNA for the CDR3: TGTGCCAGCAGAGCCGGGACTAGCGGGAGACGGGATACGCAGTATTTT.

Only a few counts were recorded for this clone. The CDR3 spells CSVSDRGLSYEQYF. The CDR3, as DNA: TGCAGCGTTTCAGACAGGGGACTTTCCTACGAGCAGTACTTC. The rearrangement links TRBV29-1 to TRBJ2-7; TRBD1 matches 8 bases. Trimming at V came to 5 bases and at J to 1 base, leaving 7 bases not matched to a gene. Germline CDR1 and CDR2: SQVTM and ANQGSEA. This CDR3 spans 14 amino acids.

This sequence joins TRBV9 and TRBJ2-3; TRBD2 is a possible D gene (5 bases). This CDR3 comprises 14 residues. CDR1 and CDR2 from the germline V gene are SGDLS and YYNGEE. Trimming removed 0 bases from V and 3 bases from J, with 8 bases in between. This chain's CDR3 is CASSVAGSTDTQYF. DNA for the CDR3: TGTGCCAGCAGCGTAGCGGGAAGTACAGATACGCAGTATTTT.

In DNA, the CDR3 is TGTGCCAGCAGCCCCCCACCCTCTAGCGGTTGGAAGACCCAGTACTTC. Amino acid sequence: CASSPPPSSGWKTQYF. The chain has TRBV3-1 (or the pseudogene TRBV3-2) and TRBJ2-5; 7 bases agree with TRBD2. CDR1 and CDR2 from the germline V gene are LGHDT and YNNKEL (reference sequence). V lost 4 bases to trimming and J lost 6 bases; unmatched junction nucleotides: 14. The CDR3 is made up of 16 amino acids.

This rearrangement joins TRBV5-4 to TRBJ2-3, with 9 bases fitting TRBD1. This CDR3 has 15 residues. Losses at the gene ends were 4 bases for V and 2 bases for J; bases not matched to a gene: 5. Germline CDR1 and CDR2: SGHNT and YYREEE (reference sequence). Here the CDR3 DNA reads TGTGCCAGCAGCCGGGAACAGGGGGCCACAGATACGCAGTATTTT. It specifies CASSREQGATDTQYF.

The chain uses TRBV4-3 and TRBJ2-7; 14 positions match TRBD2. Germline CDR1 and CDR2: LGHNA and YSLEER. This CDR3 contains 15 residues. V lost 4 bases to trimming and J lost 6 bases; unmatched junction nucleotides: 5. CDR3 DNA: TGCGCCAGCAGCCCAGGGACTAGCGGGAGAGGCGAGCAGTACTTC. Its protein product is CASSPGTSGRGEQYF.

This clone was picked up one time. The chain is built from TRBV9 and TRBJ1-1; TRBD1 agrees at 9 bases. With 3 bases clipped from V and 0 bases from J, the junction kept 3 bases outside the gene matches. Germline values: CDR1 SGDLS, CDR2 YYNGEE. The CDR3 is 15 amino acids. The CDR3 reads CASSAGDRVNTEAFF. DNA of the CDR3: TGTGCCAGCAGCGCAGGGGACAGGGTGAACACTGAAGCTTTCTTT.

The chain has TRBV4-2 and TRBJ1-2; D is uncertain. CDR3 length: 17 amino acids. Germline V lookup: CDR1 LGHNA, CDR2 YNFKEQ. V gave up 0 bases and J gave up 2 bases, with 16 bases separating them. The CDR3 nucleotides are TGTGCCAGCAGCCAAGACCTCCCCGCGGGGAAAAACTATGGCTACACCTTC. It codes for CASSQDLPAGKNYGYTF.

The chain uses TRBV27 and TRBJ1-1, with D unresolved. The germline V and J ends were trimmed by 3 bases and 1 base, with 6 bases remaining between them. The CDR3 has 13 residues. CDR1 and CDR2 (germline): MNHEY, SMNVEV (reference sequence). The CDR3 sequence: CASSFSGNTEAFF. The CDR3 bases are TGTGCCAGCAGTTTCTCGGGGAACACTGAAGCTTTCTTT.

The chain is built from TRBV6-2 or TRBV6-3 and TRBJ2-3, with D possibly matching TRBD1 (5 bases). The CDR3 consists of 16 residues. CDR1 is MNHEY, CDR2 SVGEGT, per germline. V lost 1 base to trimming and J lost 4 bases, with 15 bases between them. This CDR3 reads CASSYYPQGDADTQYF. As DNA, the CDR3 is TGTGCCAGCAGTTACTATCCCCAGGGTGATGCAGATACGCAGTATTTT.

The chain recombines TRBV19 with TRBJ1-4; the match to TRBD1 covers 7 bases. CDR3 length equals 15 residues. Germline V gene data show CDR1 as LNHDA and CDR2 as SQIVND (reference sequence). Germline trimming cut 6 bases from V and 5 bases from J; bases unmatched to any gene: 9. CDR3 sequence: CASSANRGENEKLFF. CDR3 in DNA: TGTGCCAGTAGCGCAAACAGGGGCGAGAATGAAAAACTGTTTTTT.

The chain is built from TRBV5-4 and TRBJ2-5, with a tentative D call TRBD1 (6 bases). V lost 3 bases, J lost 2 bases, and 14 bases lay in between. Germline lookup yields CDR1 SGHNT and CDR2 YYREEE (reference sequence). The length of the CDR3 is 15 residues. The DNA of the CDR3 is TGTGCCAGCAGCTACGGATCAGGGGTACAAGAGACCCAGTACTTC. Protein product: CASSYGSGVQETQYF.

The sample holds one count of this clone. The J gene is TRBJ1-1, the V gene TRBV7-8, with TRBD1 as a possible D gene (6 bases). Germline assignment: CDR1 SGHVS and CDR2 FQNEAQ. V was pared by 5 bases and J by 5 bases, with 21 bases between. The CDR3 runs 16 residues. The CDR3: CASSPRGGLSRTEAFF. In DNA, the CDR3 is TGTGCCAGCAGCCCTAGGGGGGGGCTCAGCCGGACTGAAGCTTTCTTT.

The chain links TRBV5-6 to TRBJ1-2, with 8 bases matching TRBD1. After removal of 4 bases from V and 6 bases from J, the junction contained 14 bases not matched to a gene. This CDR3 region has 16 residues. Germline CDR1 is SGHDT and CDR2 is YYEEEE. The DNA for the CDR3 is TGTGCCAGCAGCCCAAATTTTCGACAGGGGATGGATGGCTACACCTTC. Protein product: CASSPNFRQGMDGYTF. The variable domain in full, with the rest retrieved from reference TRBV5-6 and TRBJ1-2, is DAGVTQSPTHLIKTRGQQVTLRCSPKSGHDTVSWYQQALGQGPQFIFQYYEEEERQRGNFPDRFSGHQFPNYSSELNVNALLLGDSALYLCASSPNFRQGMDGYTFGSGTRLTVV.

The chain links TRBV18 to TRBJ1-5; TRBD1 agrees at 10 bases. J lost 7 bases, V lost 5 bases, and 8 bases had no gene match. Per germline, CDR1 KGHSH and CDR2 LQKENI. This CDR3 spans 15 amino acids. CDR3 sequence (DNA): TGTGCCAGCTCAACGGGACAGGGGTTAGGGCAGCCCCAGCATTTT. Translation gives CASSTGQGLGQPQHF.